The T cell receptor (beta chain) described here comes from a study of brain T cells in children with intractable seizures. Libraries were prepared by immunoSEQ multiplex PCR; TCRdb keeps only in-frame clonotypes and omits some of them. The sample includes about 340,000 clones, about 94% of them seen just once. The CDR3 runs 14 residues. Between the trimmed V and J ends, which lost 5 bases and 1 base, there was a span of 12 bases. Looked up from germline, CDR1 is SQVTM and CDR2 is ANQGSEA. The time point: blood from clinic visit 5 months post-surgery; TSC patient then seizure free. Only cases whose brain tissue showed the highest T cell transcript signatures were sequenced.

The rearrangement links TRBV29-1 to TRBJ2-1; the D is unclear. The TCR sequence derives from a boy less than two years old with tuberous sclerosis and intractable seizures. The sample consisted of peripheral blood, taken approximately 5 months after surgery. This CDR3 reads CSVLDNYSYNEQFF. As DNA, the CDR3 is TGCAGCGTTTTAGATAACTATTCCTACAATGAGCAGTTCTTC.